This T cell receptor beta chain was sequenced in a study of blood T cell repertoires in COVID-19. This CDR3 contains 17 residues. CDR1 and CDR2 (germline): MGHRA, YSYEKL. V was trimmed by 1 base and J by 0 bases, leaving 12 bases between them. Sequencing was performed with immunoSEQ multiplex PCR; in TCRdb, only in-frame clones are kept and a portion is missing. The table shows 300,000 to 400,000 clones, with about 88% occurring only once. The chain links TRBV4-1 to TRBJ2-2; TRBD2 is a possible D gene (5 bases). The receptor's source is a man aged 55 to 70 who had recovered from COVID-19. The sequenced sample consisted of PBMCs or T cells enriched from blood (not recorded which). CDR3 in DNA: TGCGCCAGCAGCCAAGTACCAGGACTGTCGAACACCGGGGAGCTGTTTTTT. This codes for CASSQVPGLSNTGELFF.